This T cell receptor (beta chain) was profiled in a study of early T cells in non-severe SARS-CoV-2 infection. In the study overall: Chains stayed unpaired after sequencing of bulk RNA from unsorted whole blood.

The TCR library protocol was used to attach unique molecular identifiers. These identifiers were attached to individual cDNA molecules. Via MiXCR, TCRdb re-called the 5' RACE reads, giving one row per CDR3 protein. This sample has roughly 41,000 distinct CDR3 sequences; roughly 4.3% occur once, and the top ten carry 4.8%. CDR1 is LNHNV and CDR2 is YYDKDF in the germline V gene (reference sequence). V was trimmed by 0 bases and J by 0 bases, leaving 3 bases between them. The CDR3 has 15 amino acids. This clonotype has ten or more counts. The sequence came from an adult who was a healthcare worker with PCR-confirmed SARS-CoV-2 infection or an uninfected control (not recorded which). Sample: whole blood. The chain couples TRBV15 to TRBJ2-6; D not certain. The CDR3 loop reads CATSRDRSGANVLTF. CDR3 nucleotide sequence: TGTGCCACCAGCAGAGACCGCTCTGGGGCCAACGTCCTGACTTTC.